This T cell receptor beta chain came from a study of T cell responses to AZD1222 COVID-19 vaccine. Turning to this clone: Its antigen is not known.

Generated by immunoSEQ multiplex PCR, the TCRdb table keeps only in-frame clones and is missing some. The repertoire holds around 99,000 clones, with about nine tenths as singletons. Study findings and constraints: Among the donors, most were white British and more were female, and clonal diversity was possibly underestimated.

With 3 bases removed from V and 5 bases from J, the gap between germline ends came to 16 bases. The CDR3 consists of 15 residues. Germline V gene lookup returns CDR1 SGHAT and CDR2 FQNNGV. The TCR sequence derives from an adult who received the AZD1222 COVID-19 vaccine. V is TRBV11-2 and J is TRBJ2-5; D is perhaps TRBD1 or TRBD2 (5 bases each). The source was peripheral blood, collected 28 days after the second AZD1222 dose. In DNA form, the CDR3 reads TGTGCCAGCAGCTTCGAGGGGATGCCAGGCGAGACCCAGTACTTC. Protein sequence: CASSFEGMPGETQYF.